Following are 11 T cell receptor beta chains from one sample sequenced in a study of T cells in Graves' hyperthyroidism and ophthalmopathy (dated by TCRdb to the late 2010s). Receptor libraries were prepared by multiplex PCR. The sample was run on an Illumina HiSeq 2000. TCR beta CDR3 regions were amplified from RNA transcripts. For the first round of RT-PCR on the TCR CDR3, the HTBI primer set was used together with the Qiagen OneStep RT-PCR kit. TCRdb ran its own pipeline on the public reads, namely fastp trimming at Q25 and MiXCR clone calling, and kept in-frame beta chains. Records with the same CDR3 protein are collapsed into one entry carrying the most frequent genes and DNA. A total of 500,000 to 650,000 distinct CDR3 sequences appear in this sample, 15% to 20% of them only once. The ten largest clonotypes hold around 17% of the sample. Sequencing was done on a sample of blood. All receptors come from a woman aged 18-29 years with Graves' ophthalmopathy.

V and J are TRBV20-1 and TRBJ1-5; the D gene is possibly TRBD1 (5 bases). Trimming left V 7 bases short and J 4 bases short, with 11 bases between. The CDR3 extends over 12 amino acids. Germline V gives CDR1 DFQATT, CDR2 SNEGSKA (reference sequence). The CDR3 here is CSVSGGNQPQHF. Here the CDR3 DNA reads TGCAGTGTCAGTGGGGGGAATCAGCCCCAGCATTTT.

The gene calls are TRBV29-1 and TRBJ2-5; 9 bases match TRBD2. CDR1 and CDR2 (germline): SQVTM, ANQGSEA. With 0 bases clipped from V and 0 bases from J, the junction kept 5 bases outside the gene matches. The CDR3 runs 16 residues. Here the CDR3 reads CSVEDRTSENQETQYF. CDR3 nucleotides: TGCAGCGTTGAAGATCGGACTAGCGAGAACCAAGAGACCCAGTACTTC. Full variable domain (remainder filled in from reference TRBV29-1 and TRBJ2-5): SAVISQKPSRDICQRGTSLTIQCQVDSQVTMMFWYRQQPGQSLTLIATANQGSEATYESGFVIDKFPISRPNLTFSTLTVSNMSPEDSSIYLCSVEDRTSENQETQYFGPGTRLLVL.

The chain links TRBV10-3 to TRBJ2-1; 7 bases fit TRBD1. This CDR3 has 19 amino acids. The ends lost 4 bases at V and 6 bases at J; junction bases unmatched: 21. Germline CDR1 is ENHRY and CDR2 is SYGVKD. CDR3 protein: CAISANYRGRVLRTNEQFF. The CDR3 nucleotides read TGTGCCATCAGTGCCAATTACAGGGGACGGGTTCTTCGGACCAATGAGCAGTTCTTC.

The chain carries TRBV19 and TRBJ2-1; TRBD2 aligns across 10 bases. J gave up 4 bases and V 8 bases, and 14 bases lay outside the gene matches. The CDR3 totals 17 residues. Germline V lookup: CDR1 LNHDA, CDR2 SQIVND (reference sequence). This CDR3 is CASRASGRMRGYNEQFF. CDR3 bases: TGTGCCAGTCGCGCTAGCGGGAGAATGCGGGGTTACAATGAGCAGTTCTTC.

The rearrangement links TRBV5-4 to TRBJ2-1, with D perhaps matching TRBD1 or TRBD2 (5 bases each). Germline V CDR1 and CDR2: SGHNT, YYREEE (reference sequence). The CDR3 has 13 residues. Trimming took 5 bases from V and 7 from J, leaving 13 bases between them. CDR3 loop: CASRLRAGNEQFF. The CDR3 DNA is TGTGCCAGCAGGTTGAGGGCAGGGAATGAGCAGTTCTTC.

The rearrangement joins TRBV19 to TRBJ2-1, with TRBD2 matching 16 bases. V lost 3 bases to trimming and J lost 9 bases; unmatched junction nucleotides: 5. Germline loops: CDR1 LNHDA, CDR2 SQIVND (reference sequence). The length of the CDR3 is 16 residues. The CDR3 coding sequence is TGTGCCAGTAGTATGTGGGGACTAGCGGGGGGGGTTGAGCAGTTCTTC. Its translation is CASSMWGLAGGVEQFF.

The chain combines TRBV6-1 with TRBJ2-2; D is uncertain. The germline CDR1 and CDR2 sequences are MNHNS and SASEGT. This CDR3 is 13 amino acids long. Trimming pared 7 bases from V and 6 bases from J, leaving 12 bases between. CDR3 in amino acids: CASKGEGSGELFF. The CDR3 coding sequence is TGTGCCAGCAAAGGAGAAGGTTCCGGGGAGCTGTTTTTT.

This clonotype was observed many times. The chain couples TRBV20-1 to TRBJ1-6, with D unresolved. The CDR3 length is 13 residues. CDR1 is DFQATT, CDR2 SNEGSKA, per germline (reference sequence). The ends were cut back, 0 bases at V and 8 bases at J, with 8 bases in the middle. The CDR3 DNA reads as TGCAGTGCTAGAGATGAGGACGATTCACCCCTCCACTTT. This gives the protein CSARDEDDSPLHF.

Regarding this clonotype: A much larger clone lies a single base off, so this may be a read error. The genes are TRBV11-2 and TRBJ2-3; D unresolved. CDR3 length: 12 amino acids. Germline CDR1 and CDR2: SGHAT and FQNNGV. V gave up 0 bases and J gave up 6 bases, with 4 bases separating them. The CDR3 coding sequence is TGTGCCAGCAGCTTAGATATGGATACGCAGTATTTT. It is translated as CASSLDMDTQYF. Full variable domain (missing parts from reference TRBV11-2 and TRBJ2-3): EAGVAQSPRYKIIEKRQSVAFWCNPISGHATLYWYQQILGQGPKLLIQFQNNGVVDDSQLPKDRFSAERLKGVDSTLKIQPAKLEDSAVYLCASSLDMDTQYFGPGTRLTVL.

In this sample, this clonotype turned up a few times. The chain recombines TRBV7-9 with TRBJ2-7, with D tentatively TRBD1 or TRBD2 (5 bases each). CDR3 size: 14 residues. The V and J ends lost 5 bases and 0 bases respectively, with 11 bases between them. Germline CDR1 reads SEHNR; CDR2 reads FQNEAQ (reference sequence). CDR3 sequence reads: CASSTGTASYEQYF. The CDR3 coding sequence is TGTGCCAGCAGCACCGGGACGGCCTCCTACGAGCAGTACTTC.

In its sample, this clonotype was seen a few times. The CDR3 reads CASSQGQGGETQYF. The CDR3 DNA sequence: TGTGCCAGCAGCCAGGGACAGGGCGGAGAGACCCAGTACTTC. The rearrangement joins TRBV7-2 to TRBJ2-5; 9 bases match TRBD1. The CDR3 is 14 residues long. V shed 5 bases, J shed 4 bases, and the junction held 5 bases outside the gene matches. Germline values: CDR1 SGHTA, CDR2 FQGNSA.